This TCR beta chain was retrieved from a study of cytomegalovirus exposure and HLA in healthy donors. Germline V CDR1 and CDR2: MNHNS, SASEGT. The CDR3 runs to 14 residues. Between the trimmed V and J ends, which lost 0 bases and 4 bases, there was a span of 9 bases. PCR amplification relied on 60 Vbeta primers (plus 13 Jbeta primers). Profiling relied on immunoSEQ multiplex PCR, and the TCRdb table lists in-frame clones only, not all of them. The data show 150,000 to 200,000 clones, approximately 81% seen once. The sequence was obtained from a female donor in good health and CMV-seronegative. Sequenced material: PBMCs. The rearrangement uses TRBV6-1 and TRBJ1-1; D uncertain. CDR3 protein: CASSEAWEPTEAFF. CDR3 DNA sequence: TGTGCCAGCAGTGAAGCTTGGGAGCCCACTGAAGCTTTCTTT.